The TCR beta chain under discussion was sequenced for a study of CD8 T cells in Susac syndrome. Study conclusions and caveats: A relatively small number of individuals underwent TCR sequencing and HLA analysis.

When the RNA was reverse transcribed, random hexamers were used with an input of roughly 0.45 to 1 ug. TCR beta CDR3 was amplified by immunoSEQ multiplex PCR. This amplification extended across 54 Vbeta and 13 Jbeta segments. A single record per CDR3 protein comes from TCRdb applying MiXCR to the immunoSEQ multiplex PCR reads. This sample has under 550,000 distinct CDR3 sequences, with 85% to 90% found just once. In its sample, this clonotype was seen a few times. Its antigen is as yet unknown. This CDR3 is 15 amino acids long. Germline V CDR1 and CDR2: SGHAT, FQDESV (reference sequence). V gave up 5 bases and J gave up 1 base, with 14 bases separating them. The sequenced target, TCR beta, came from blood CD8+ and CD4+ T cells.

This receptor was obtained from a human donor with multiple sclerosis. The sequencing input was CD8+ T cells from PBMCs. This sequence joins TRBV11-1 and TRBJ1-1; D unclear. This CDR3 is CASSTREQENTEAFF. The CDR3 nucleotides are TGTGCCAGCAGCACCCGGGAACAAGAGAACACTGAAGCTTTCTTT. Together with reference TRBV11-1 and TRBJ1-1, the CDR3 gives the full variable domain: EAEVAQSPRYKITEKSQAVAFWCDPISGHATLYWYRQILGQGPELLVQFQDESVVDDSQLPKDRFSAERLKGVDSTLKIQPAELGDSAMYLCASSTREQENTEAFFGQGTRLTVV.